This T cell receptor (beta chain) was sequenced during a study of T cells after yellow fever vaccination. Regarding this clonotype: Its specificity is unknown.

Study findings and constraints: FACS-sorted repertoires might harbor abundant contaminating clonotypes from the bulk population. The secondary response peaked faster, at day 5 versus 15, but was weaker.

MiXCR, applied by TCRdb to the 5' RACE reads, yields one record per CDR3 protein. The sample has about 320,000 distinct CDR3 sequences, around 4.3% seen once. From germline, CDR1 is MNHEY and CDR2 SMNVEV (reference sequence). The germline V and J ends were trimmed by 5 bases and 1 base, with 18 bases remaining between them. The CDR3 is 17 residues long. The chain recombines TRBV27 with TRBJ2-1; a weak D match, TRBD2 (5 bases). The source was PBMCs, collected 15 days after the yellow fever booster vaccination. The receptor was isolated from a man between 18 and 29 years old who received the YFV17D yellow fever vaccine. This CDR3 reads CASSQFKRLGSYNEQFF. The CDR3 region has the DNA TGTGCCAGCAGTCAGTTTAAGCGGCTGGGTTCCTACAATGAGCAGTTCTTC.